The rows below give T cell receptor beta chains drawn from one sample of a study of T cell responses to AZD1222 COVID-19 vaccine. TCRdb's copy holds only in-frame clones and misses some; the assay was immunoSEQ multiplex PCR. Of 200,000 or so clones listed, about 91% are singletons. The input for sequencing was peripheral blood, taken on day 0 of AZD1222 vaccination. These receptors were taken from an adult in good health. Each CDR3 is given with its conserved first and last residue. Each record gives: J gene, D gene, clone size, V gene, CDR3 protein, CDR3 DNA. D genes are given only for firm matches. Some rows mark clone size as missing; the rest say once, few, many or name a class of expanded clone.

TRBJ1-6,.,.,TRBV6-1,CASSDEPDNSPLHF,TGTGCCAGCAGTGACGAACCGGATAATTCACCCCTCCACTTT
TRBJ2-3,.,.,TRBV19,CASSMGADTQYF,TGTGCCAGTAGTATGGGGGCAGATACGCAGTATTTT
TRBJ2-7,.,.,TRBV11-2,CASSRRAGPSSYEQYF,TGTGCCAGCAGCCGCCGGGCGGGGCCGAGCTCCTACGAGCAGTACTTC
TRBJ1-3,.,.,TRBV6-5,CASSYSTGGSGNTIYF,TGTGCCAGCAGTTACTCGACTGGGGGCTCTGGAAACACCATATATTTT
TRBJ1-6,.,.,TRBV10-3,CATRGSYNSPLHF,TGTGCCACCCGAGGGTCCTATAATTCACCCCTCCACTTT
TRBJ1-4,TRBD1,.,TRBV29-1,CSVEGQGNAENEKLFF,TGCAGCGTTGAAGGACAGGGCAACGCTGAGAATGAAAAACTGTTTTTT
TRBJ2-7,TRBD1,.,TRBV4-1,CASSQEGTAFYEQYF,TGCGCCAGCAGCCAAGAAGGGACAGCCTTCTACGAGCAGTACTTC
TRBJ2-7,.,once,TRBV4-1,CASSPSGLDEQYF,TGCGCCAGCAGCCCCTCCGGGTTGGACGAGCAGTACTTC
TRBJ2-7,TRBD1,.,TRBV30,CAWSLPGQGIGEQYF,TGTGCCTGGAGTCTACCGGGACAGGGCATCGGCGAGCAGTACTTC
TRBJ2-7,.,.,TRBV5-1,CASSLGGYEQYF,TGCGCCAGCAGCTTGGGTGGGTACGAGCAGTACTTC
TRBJ1-5,TRBD1,.,TRBV18,CASSPQGASQPQHF,TGTGCCAGCTCACCACAGGGGGCGAGTCAGCCCCAGCATTTT
TRBJ1-2,.,once,TRBV28,CASSSRGGSDSYGYTF,TGTGCCAGCAGCAGCCGGGGGGGGAGTGATAGCTATGGCTACACCTTC
TRBJ1-5,.,.,TRBV24-1,CATRPPGTEGSQPQHF,TGTGCCACCAGGCCTCCCGGGACCGAGGGGAGTCAGCCCCAGCATTTT
TRBJ2-7,TRBD1,.,TRBV27,CASSGTGWPYEQYF,TGTGCCAGCTCCGGGACAGGGTGGCCCTACGAGCAGTACTTC
TRBJ1-1,.,.,TRBV5-4,CASSPREEAGRTEAFF,TGTGCCAGCAGCCCGAGGGAAGAGGCAGGGAGAACTGAAGCTTTCTTT
TRBJ2-5,.,.,TRBV2,CASSKQGQETQYF,TGTGCCAGCAGTAAACAGGGACAAGAGACCCAGTACTTC
TRBJ1-4,TRBD1,.,TRBV4-2,CASSRQGDEKLFF,TGTGCCAGCAGTCGGCAGGGGGATGAAAAACTGTTTTTT
TRBJ2-5,.,.,TRBV14,CASSLGRRTFQETQYF,TGTGCCAGCAGCCTAGGTCGCAGGACTTTCCAAGAGACCCAGTACTTC
TRBJ1-5,.,.,TRBV28,CASRGDPGLPQHF,TGTGCCAGCAGGGGGGATCCAGGGTTGCCCCAGCATTTT
TRBJ1-1,.,once,TRBV6-5,CASSKTHPGGEAFF,TGTGCCAGCAGCAAGACTCATCCGGGGGGTGAAGCTTTCTTT
TRBJ2-2,.,.,TRBV19,CASSTGAGELFF,TGTGCCAGTAGTACAGGAGCCGGGGAGCTGTTTTTT
TRBJ2-1,TRBD2,.,TRBV4-2,CASSLAGTSGHNEQFF,TGTGCCAGCAGCCTCGCCGGGACTAGCGGACACAATGAGCAGTTCTTC
TRBJ1-2,.,.,TRBV18,CASSPQNEPPGSAF,TGTGCCAGCTCACCTCAAAACGAACCTCCAGGATCCGCCTTC
TRBJ2-1,.,.,TRBV6-5,CASSRRQDNEQFF,TGTGCCAGCAGTCGCCGACAGGACAATGAGCAGTTCTTC
TRBJ2-2,TRBD1,.,TRBV12-5,CASGFRQGAKGELFF,TGTGCTAGTGGTTTTCGGCAGGGGGCGAAAGGGGAGCTGTTTTTT
TRBJ2-4,TRBD2,.,TRBV10-2,CASSDRVAGVAKNIQYF,TGCGCCAGCAGTGATAGGGTAGCGGGGGTAGCCAAAAACATTCAGTACTTC
TRBJ1-2,.,.,TRBV11-2,CASSLDRGPNRGYTF,TGTGCCAGCAGCTTGGACCGGGGCCCCAATCGGGGCTACACCTTC
TRBJ2-1,.,.,TRBV28,CASSSPAGLYNEQFF,TGTGCCAGCAGTTCCCCCGCGGGGCTGTACAATGAGCAGTTCTTC
TRBJ2-7,.,.,TRBV29-1,CSVATARSSYEQYF,TGCAGCGTAGCGACAGCTAGGAGCTCCTACGAGCAGTACTTC
TRBJ1-1,.,.,TRBV6-1,CASSEGRVLRAFF,TGTGCCAGCAGTGAAGGCAGGGTCCTACGGGCTTTCTTT
TRBJ1-3,TRBD1,.,TRBV6-5,CASVRTGGSGNTIYF,TGTGCCAGCGTTAGGACAGGGGGCTCTGGAAACACCATATATTTT
TRBJ1-2,.,.,TRBV6-5,CASSPRDPNYGYTF,TGTGCCAGCAGTCCTCGGGACCCTAACTATGGCTACACCTTC
TRBJ1-1,.,.,TRBV5-4,CASSSRRGVNEEAFF,TGTGCCAGCAGCTCGCGGCGGGGGGTAAATGAGGAAGCTTTCTTT
TRBJ2-7,.,.,TRBV2,CASSELAGVGHEQYF,TGTGCCAGCAGTGAACTGGCAGGGGTAGGCCACGAGCAGTACTTC
TRBJ2-1,.,.,TRBV7-2,CASSSGVNNEQFF,TGTGCCAGCAGCTCGGGAGTTAACAATGAGCAGTTCTTC
TRBJ1-1,.,.,TRBV19,CASSIGGSITEAFF,TGTGCCAGTAGTATAGGGGGTAGTATCACTGAAGCTTTCTTT
TRBJ1-6,TRBD1,.,TRBV11-2,CASSLARQGSPLHF,TGTGCCAGCAGCTTAGCCCGACAGGGCTCACCCCTCCACTTT
TRBJ1-2,.,.,TRBV19,CASSIEEGYGYTF,TGTGCCAGTAGTATTGAAGAGGGGTATGGCTACACCTTC
TRBJ2-7,.,.,TRBV5-1,CASSLTKITGLGYEQYF,TGCGCCAGCAGCTTAACAAAGATCACAGGGCTTGGGTACGAGCAGTACTTC
TRBJ2-5,.,.,TRBV2,CASIGSFETQYF,TGTGCCAGTATTGGTTCTTTTGAGACCCAGTACTTC
TRBJ1-1,TRBD1,once,TRBV12-5,CASGSGQGNTEAFF,TGTGCTAGTGGTTCCGGACAGGGTAACACTGAAGCTTTCTTT
TRBJ2-5,.,.,TRBV7-9,CASSLSGGKETQYF,TGTGCCAGCAGCTTAAGTGGCGGAAAAGAGACCCAGTACTTC
TRBJ1-5,.,.,TRBV4-1,CASSGQVAQPQHF,TGCGCCAGCAGCGGGCAGGTCGCCCAGCCCCAGCATTTT
TRBJ2-3,.,.,TRBV14,CASSQARGLTDTQYF,TGTGCCAGCAGCCAAGCCAGGGGCCTCACAGATACGCAGTATTTT
TRBJ2-2,.,.,TRBV2,CASSELRYAGELFF,TGTGCCAGCAGTGAATTGCGGTATGCCGGGGAGCTGTTTTTT
TRBJ2-1,.,.,TRBV11-3,CASSLTYFNEQFF,TGTGCCAGCAGCTTGACCTATTTCAATGAGCAGTTCTTC
TRBJ2-1,.,.,TRBV27,CASSFGLSSSYNEQFF,TGTGCCAGCAGTTTTGGGCTCTCGAGCTCCTACAATGAGCAGTTCTTC
TRBJ1-2,.,.,TRBV7-2,CASSLYIFNYGYTF,TGTGCCAGCAGCTTATACATTTTCAACTATGGCTACACCTTC
TRBJ2-2,.,.,TRBV6-5,CASSDYTGELFF,TGTGCCAGCAGCGATTACACCGGGGAGCTGTTTTTT
TRBJ2-7,.,.,TRBV19,CASSITGTYEQYF,TGTGCCAGTAGTATAACTGGTACCTACGAGCAGTACTTC
TRBJ1-3,.,.,TRBV24-1,CATSGSIDRSGNTIYF,TGTGCCACCAGTGGTTCGATCGACCGCTCTGGAAACACCATATATTTT
TRBJ2-1,TRBD1,.,TRBV27,CASSKQQGGNEQFF,TGTGCCAGCAGTAAACAACAGGGGGGCAATGAGCAGTTCTTC
TRBJ1-5,.,.,TRBV7-8,CASSLARQPNQPQHF,TGTGCCAGCAGCTTAGCGAGACAGCCGAATCAGCCCCAGCATTTT
TRBJ1-3,.,.,TRBV6-5,CASSYGGDSGNTIYF,TGTGCCAGCAGTTACGGGGGGGACTCTGGAAACACCATATATTTT
TRBJ2-7,.,.,TRBV11-2,CASSLDGGNEQYF,TGTGCCAGCAGCTTAGATGGAGGGAACGAGCAGTACTTC
TRBJ2-4,.,.,TRBV19,CASSIGGFDRNIQYF,TGTGCCAGTAGTATAGGAGGGTTTGACAGAAACATTCAGTACTTC
TRBJ2-1,.,.,TRBV19,CASSIGTIFSEQFF,TGTGCCAGTAGTATAGGGACTATTTTTTCCGAGCAGTTCTTC
TRBJ2-5,.,.,TRBV7-7,CASSSSPGQQETQYF,TGTGCCAGCAGCTCCTCCCCAGGACAGCAAGAGACCCAGTACTTC
TRBJ1-1,.,.,TRBV6-5,CASSYMPPGTEAFF,TGTGCCAGCAGTTACATGCCTCCTGGCACTGAAGCTTTCTTT
TRBJ1-4,.,.,TRBV5-1,CASSLYPAGATNEKLFF,TGCGCCAGCAGCTTGTACCCCGCCGGGGCAACTAATGAAAAACTGTTTTTT